One sample yielded the 22 T cell receptor beta chains listed below, sequenced in a study of chemoradiotherapy in HPV16-positive cancers. TCRdb keeps only in-frame clones here, not all; method: immunoSEQ multiplex PCR. The sample lists some 5,000 clones; 78% were seen once. The sample was gathered from a patient who underwent chemoradiotherapy. These receptors were collected from a human donor with HPV-associated anogenital cancer.

This chain uses TRBV28 with TRBJ2-2; TRBD2 matches at 9 bases. With 5 bases clipped from V and 5 bases from J, the junction kept 6 bases outside the gene matches. CDR3 length: 15 residues. CDR1 and CDR2 (germline): MDHEN, SYDVKM. The CDR3 sequence: CASSGGGRETGELFF. The CDR3 region has the DNA TGTGCCAGCAGTGGGGGCGGGAGGGAGACCGGGGAGCTGTTTTTT.

In its sample, this clone was seen once. The CDR3 DNA sequence: TGTGCCAGCACTCTACGTCGGGGATCTGGAAACACCATATATTTT. Translation gives CASTLRRGSGNTIYF. The gene calls are TRBV6-5 and TRBJ1-3; D is ambiguous. CDR1 is MNHEY, CDR2 SVGAGI, per germline. The V end lost 7 bases, the J end lost 1 base, and 14 bases lay between the germline ends. The CDR3 is 15 amino acids.

The V and J genes are TRBV7-2 and TRBJ2-3; no clear D. V gave up 5 bases and J gave up 6 bases, with 9 bases separating them. Germline values: CDR1 SGHTA, CDR2 FQGNSA. There are 12 residues in the CDR3. The CDR3 region is CASSASMDTQYF. DNA of the CDR3: TGTGCCAGCAGCGCCAGTATGGATACGCAGTATTTT. Filled out from reference TRBV7-2 and TRBJ2-3, the complete variable domain reads GAGVSQSPSNKVTEKGKDVELRCDPISGHTALYWYRQSLGQGLEFLIYFQGNSAPDKSGLPSDRFSAERTGGSVSTLTIQRTQQEDSAVYLCASSASMDTQYFGPGTRLTVL.

The genes are TRBV10-3 and TRBJ2-1; TRBD2 aligns across 11 bases. The CDR3 runs to 16 residues. Trimming removed 3 bases from V and 3 bases from J; junction bases left unmatched: 4. Germline values: CDR1 ENHRY, CDR2 SYGVKD. The CDR3 sequence is CAISEVLAGGYNEQFF. The CDR3 DNA follows: TGTGCCATCAGTGAAGTTCTAGCGGGGGGCTACAATGAGCAGTTCTTC.

CDR3 sequence: CASSPLLGQTLGADTQYF. The CDR3, as DNA: TGTGCCAGCAGTCCCCTTTTGGGGCAGACGCTAGGCGCAGATACGCAGTATTTT. This chain joins TRBV2 and TRBJ2-3; D is perhaps TRBD1 (5 bases). Per the germline V gene, CDR1 is SNHLY and CDR2 is FYNNEI. The CDR3 is 18 amino acids. V was cut by 5 bases and J by 4 bases, with 25 bases left in between.

V is TRBV15 and J is TRBJ2-7, with D unclear. Germline V gene data show CDR1 as LNHNV and CDR2 as YYDKDF (reference sequence). The CDR3 covers 13 residues. Deletions cut 1 base from V and 4 bases from J, with 8 bases between. The chain's CDR3 is CATSRGVEYEQYF. The CDR3 DNA reads TGTGCCACCAGCAGAGGTGTGGAGTACGAGCAGTACTTC.

This rearrangement joins TRBV7-9 to TRBJ1-2; D unresolved. V dropped 1 base and J dropped 5 bases, with 5 bases sitting between them. The CDR3 runs to 12 residues. Germline V lookup: CDR1 SEHNR, CDR2 FQNEAQ (reference sequence). This chain's CDR3 is CASSLGEYGYTF. The CDR3 DNA is TGTGCCAGCAGCTTAGGGGAGTATGGCTACACCTTC.

V usage is TRBV5-1 and J usage is TRBJ1-1, with TRBD1 identical over 7 bases. Germline CDR1 and CDR2: SGHRS and YFSETQ. V trimming: 0 bases; J trimming: 4 bases; junction bases outside the gene matches: 3. This CDR3 region has 14 residues. This CDR3 reads CASSLASGGTEAFF. The CDR3 nucleotides read TGCGCCAGCAGCTTGGCCTCAGGGGGCACTGAAGCTTTCTTT.

DNA for the CDR3: TGTGCCAGCAGCGGGACCATCACGTGGAATGAGCAGTTCTTC. Its translation: CASSGTITWNEQFF. J is TRBJ2-1 and V is TRBV27; D may correspond to TRBD1 or TRBD2 (5 bases each). The germline V and J ends were trimmed by 6 bases and 7 bases, with 16 bases remaining between them. CDR3 size: 14 residues. The germline gives CDR1 MNHEY, CDR2 SMNVEV (reference sequence).

This chain connects TRBV30 to TRBJ2-7; the D is unclear. The germline V and J ends were trimmed by 0 bases and 2 bases, with 11 bases remaining between them. Germline CDR1 is GTSNPN and CDR2 is SVGIG (reference sequence). This CDR3 comprises 14 residues. This CDR3 is CAWSVSGQPYEQYF. CDR3 nucleotides: TGTGCCTGGAGTGTTTCCGGGCAGCCCTACGAGCAGTACTTC.

The chain employs TRBV29-1 and TRBJ2-7, with TRBD2 as a possible D gene (7 bases). CDR1 is SQVTM and CDR2 is ANQGSEA in the germline V gene. CDR3 length: 12 amino acids. The CDR3 DNA is TGCGCGGGGGCAACGGGTTCCTACGAGCAGTACTTC. It translates to CAGATGSYEQYF.

The chain carries TRBV19 and TRBJ2-7; a possible D gene is TRBD2 (5 bases). The germline V gene has CDR1 LNHDA and CDR2 SQIVND (reference sequence). Trimming shortened V by 5 bases and J by 3 bases, and 14 bases separated the two germline ends. This CDR3 contains 14 residues. CDR3 loop: CASSRRGLIYEQYF. CDR3 in DNA: TGTGCCAGTAGTCGCCGGGGTCTCATCTACGAGCAGTACTTC.

This clone has only a few counts. V usage is TRBV19 and J usage is TRBJ1-2, with D tentatively TRBD1 (5 bases). Trimming stripped 3 bases from V and 0 bases from J, with 11 bases between. This CDR3 comprises 15 residues. Germline CDR1 LNHDA, CDR2 SQIVND (reference sequence). The CDR3, as DNA: TGTGCCAGTAGTATTTGGGGGTTGGCTAACTATGGCTACACCTTC. Amino acid sequence: CASSIWGLANYGYTF.

This chain links TRBV19 with TRBJ1-1; D not certain. This CDR3 has 18 residues. Per germline, CDR1 LNHDA and CDR2 SQIVND (reference sequence). The V end was cut by 4 bases, the J end by 0 bases, with 21 bases between. CDR3 nucleotides: TGTGCCAGTAGTAGAACCCCCCTTCGAGGAAGTTTGAACACTGAAGCTTTCTTT. Protein: CASSRTPLRGSLNTEAFF.

The rearrangement uses TRBV18 and TRBJ1-1; D is ambiguous. Germline loops: CDR1 KGHSH, CDR2 LQKENI. Trimming shortened V by 2 bases and J by 4 bases, and 8 bases separated the two germline ends. CDR3 size: 13 residues. CDR3 residues: CASSPDLRTEAFF. The CDR3 coding sequence is TGTGCCAGCTCACCAGATTTACGCACTGAAGCTTTCTTT.

The rearrangement joins TRBV6-1 to TRBJ1-5; unclear D gene. CDR3 length equals 15 residues. Germline V lookup: CDR1 MNHNS, CDR2 SASEGT. With 10 bases removed from V and 6 bases from J, the gap between germline ends came to 22 bases. CDR3 residues: CATLPAVLWSQPQHF. CDR3 DNA sequence: TGTGCCACCCTTCCAGCCGTTCTGTGGTCTCAGCCCCAGCATTTT.

The V gene is TRBV2, the J gene TRBJ2-1; the D is unclear. V was cut by 5 bases and J by 3 bases, with 11 bases left in between. There are 14 residues in the CDR3. Germline CDR1 and CDR2: SNHLY and FYNNEI. The CDR3 DNA follows: TGTGCCAGCAGTTATACCGAAAGCTACAATGAGCAGTTCTTC. Encoded protein: CASSYTESYNEQFF.

This chain uses TRBV5-5 with TRBJ2-5, with 8 bases that match TRBD2. This CDR3 region has 16 residues. Germline values: CDR1 SGHKS, CDR2 YYEKEE (reference sequence). Germline trimming cut 4 bases from V and 1 base from J; bases unmatched to any gene: 9. As DNA, the CDR3 is TGTGCCAGCAGCACCGGGACTAGATTCTTCCAAGAGACCCAGTACTTC. It encodes CASSTGTRFFQETQYF.

V usage is TRBV18 and J usage is TRBJ2-5; TRBD2 agrees at 7 bases. The V segment lost 3 bases and the J segment 1 base; nucleotides outside the gene matches: 5. This CDR3 has 15 residues. Per the germline V gene, CDR1 is KGHSH and CDR2 is LQKENI. The CDR3 nucleotides read TGTGCCAGCTCACCCCGGGAGGCCGCCCAAGAGACCCAGTACTTC. It codes for CASSPREAAQETQYF.

The chain recombines TRBV7-6 with TRBJ1-1; D is unresolved. Germline V gene lookup returns CDR1 SGHVS and CDR2 FNYEAQ. Trimming took off 4 bases at V and 1 base at J, with 7 bases between the two ends. This CDR3 has 13 residues. The CDR3 sequence is CASSSDGNTEAFF. CDR3 sequence (DNA): TGTGCCAGCAGCTCCGACGGGAACACTGAAGCTTTCTTT.

V usage is TRBV28 and J usage is TRBJ2-1, with 10 positions matching TRBD2. The length of the CDR3 is 16 residues. Germline V gene data show CDR1 as MDHEN and CDR2 as SYDVKM. V was clipped by 3 bases and J by 7 bases; unmatched bases: 9. CDR3 loop: CASSFGGASGRNEQFF. The CDR3 DNA sequence: TGTGCCAGCAGTTTCGGGGGGGCTAGCGGGAGAAATGAGCAGTTCTTC.

This clone was seen a single time. The V call is TRBV5-1, the J call TRBJ2-7; D is ambiguous. Trimming pared 0 bases from V and 0 bases from J, leaving 7 bases between. The germline gives CDR1 SGHRS, CDR2 YFSETQ. This CDR3 contains 14 residues. The CDR3 DNA reads TGCGCCAGCAGCTTGGAGCCTAGCTCCTACGAGCAGTACTTC. Protein product: CASSLEPSSYEQYF.